What follows describes a single TCR beta chain. These data belong to a study of control samples from healthy donors and cancer patients. Trimming cost V 7 bases and J 2 bases; bases outside gene matches: 8. CDR1 and CDR2 (germline): SGHRS, YFSETQ. This CDR3 is built from 15 residues. TCRdb keeps only in-frame clones here, not all; method: immunoSEQ multiplex PCR. The table has under 80,000 clones, approximately 94% seen once. V gene TRBV5-1 combines with J gene TRBJ2-3, with 9 bases that match TRBD2. The source is a woman aged 30 to 39 in good health. Specimen: blood. The CDR3 here is CASLPGLAVTDTQYF. CDR3 bases: TGCGCCAGCCTCCCGGGACTAGCCGTCACAGATACGCAGTATTTT.